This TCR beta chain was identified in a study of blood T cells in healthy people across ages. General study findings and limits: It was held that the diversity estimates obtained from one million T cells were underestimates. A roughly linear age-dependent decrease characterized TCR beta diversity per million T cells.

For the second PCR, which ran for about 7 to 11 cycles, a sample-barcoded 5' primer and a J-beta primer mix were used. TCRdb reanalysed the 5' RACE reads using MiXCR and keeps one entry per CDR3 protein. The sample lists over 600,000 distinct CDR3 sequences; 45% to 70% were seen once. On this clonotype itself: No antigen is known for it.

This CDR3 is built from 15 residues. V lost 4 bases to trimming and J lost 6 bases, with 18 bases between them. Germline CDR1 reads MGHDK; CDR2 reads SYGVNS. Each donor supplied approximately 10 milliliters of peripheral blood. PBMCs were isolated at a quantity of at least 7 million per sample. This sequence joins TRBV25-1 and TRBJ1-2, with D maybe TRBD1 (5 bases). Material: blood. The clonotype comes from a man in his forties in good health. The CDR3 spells CASSVRGLSGNGYTF. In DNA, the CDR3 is TGTGCCAGCAGTGTCCGGGGCCTTTCTGGTAATGGCTACACCTTC.